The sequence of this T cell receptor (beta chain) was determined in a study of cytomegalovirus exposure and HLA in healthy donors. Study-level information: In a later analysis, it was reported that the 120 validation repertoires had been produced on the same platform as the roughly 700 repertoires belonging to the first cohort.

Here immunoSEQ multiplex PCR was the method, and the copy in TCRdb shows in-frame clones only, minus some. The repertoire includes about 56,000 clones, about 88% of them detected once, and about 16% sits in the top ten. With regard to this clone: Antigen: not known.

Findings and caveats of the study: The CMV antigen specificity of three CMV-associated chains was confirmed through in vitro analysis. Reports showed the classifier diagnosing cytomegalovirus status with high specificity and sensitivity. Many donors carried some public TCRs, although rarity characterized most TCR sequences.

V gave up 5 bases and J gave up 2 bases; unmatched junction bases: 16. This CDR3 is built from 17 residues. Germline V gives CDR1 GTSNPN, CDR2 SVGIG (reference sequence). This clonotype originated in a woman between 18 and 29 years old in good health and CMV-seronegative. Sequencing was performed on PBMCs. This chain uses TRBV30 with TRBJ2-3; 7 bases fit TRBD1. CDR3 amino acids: CAWGGDRDDLYTDTQYF. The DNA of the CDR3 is TGTGCCTGGGGTGGAGACAGGGACGACCTCTACACAGATACGCAGTATTTT. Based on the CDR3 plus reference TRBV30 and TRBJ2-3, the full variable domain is SQTIHQWPATLVQPVGSPLSLECTVEGTSNPNLYWYRQAAGRGLQLLFYSVGIGQISSEVPQNLSASRPQDRQFILSSKKLLLSDSGFYLCAWGGDRDDLYTDTQYFGPGTRLTVL.